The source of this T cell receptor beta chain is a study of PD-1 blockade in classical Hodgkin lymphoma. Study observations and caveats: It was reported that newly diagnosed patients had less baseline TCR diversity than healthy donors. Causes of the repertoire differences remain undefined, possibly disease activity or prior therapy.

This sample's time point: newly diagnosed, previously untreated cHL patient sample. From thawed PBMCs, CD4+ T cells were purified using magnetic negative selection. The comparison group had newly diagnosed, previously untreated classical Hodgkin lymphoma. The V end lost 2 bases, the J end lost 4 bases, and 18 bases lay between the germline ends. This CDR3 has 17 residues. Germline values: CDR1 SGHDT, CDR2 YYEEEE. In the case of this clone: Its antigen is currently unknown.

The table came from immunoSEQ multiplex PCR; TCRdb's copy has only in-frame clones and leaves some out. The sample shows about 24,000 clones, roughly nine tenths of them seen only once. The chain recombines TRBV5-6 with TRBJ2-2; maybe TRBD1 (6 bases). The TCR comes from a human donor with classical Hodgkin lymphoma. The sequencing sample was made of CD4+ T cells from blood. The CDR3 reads CASSFLTQGSSTGELFF. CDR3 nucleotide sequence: TGTGCCAGCAGCTTTTTAACTCAGGGGTCGAGCACCGGGGAGCTGTTTTTT.